The 15 T cell receptor beta chains given below trace back to one sample, sequenced in a study of T cells in localized non-small cell lung cancer. Profiling relied on immunoSEQ multiplex PCR, and the TCRdb table lists in-frame clones only, not all of them. The table shows 90,000 or so clones, with around 90% occurring only once. Sequenced material: peripheral blood, taken before any cancer treatment. The receptors stem from a man between 40 and 70 years old with stage I squamous cell lung carcinoma.

The rearrangement joins TRBV7-9 to TRBJ2-2; perhaps TRBD2 as D (6 bases). V was pared by 2 bases and J by 5 bases, with 18 bases between. The germline CDR1 and CDR2 sequences are SEHNR and FQNEAQ (reference sequence). This CDR3 comprises 17 residues. CDR3 bases: TGTGCCAGCAGCTTACAGGTGGACTTGGGAGGTACCGGGGAGCTGTTTTTT. Amino acids: CASSLQVDLGGTGELFF.

V and J are TRBV7-2 and TRBJ2-2, with D uncertain. This CDR3 contains 14 residues. Per the germline V gene, CDR1 is SGHTA and CDR2 is FQGNSA. Trimming stripped 5 bases from V and 6 bases from J, with 13 bases between. Here the CDR3 DNA reads TGTGCCAGCAGCCTCTACCACTCGTCCGGGGAGCTGTTTTTT. Residues: CASSLYHSSGELFF.

This clone was recorded once. The chain has TRBV6-5 and TRBJ2-7; D may be TRBD1 (7 bases). Germline V CDR1 and CDR2: MNHEY, SVGAGI. V lost 2 bases and J lost 2, with 13 bases in between. This CDR3 contains 15 residues. The CDR3 here is CASSYRGTVTYEQYF. The CDR3 DNA follows: TGTGCCAGCAGTTACCGGGGGACAGTTACCTACGAGCAGTACTTC.

The chain carries TRBV4-2 and TRBJ2-1, with 9 bases matching TRBD1. Germline lookup yields CDR1 LGHNA and CDR2 YNFKEQ. The CDR3 contains 15 residues. The V gene end was trimmed by 4 bases and the J gene end by 4 bases; junction bases not matched to a gene: 5. The CDR3 is CASSPEDRGYNEQFF. CDR3 in DNA: TGTGCCAGCAGCCCAGAGGACAGGGGTTACAATGAGCAGTTCTTC.

The V gene is TRBV18, the J gene TRBJ2-7, with 8 bases lining up with TRBD1. CDR1 is KGHSH and CDR2 is LQKENI in the germline V gene. V shed 3 bases, J shed 4 bases, and the junction held 8 bases outside the gene matches. There are 15 residues in the CDR3. CDR3 residues: CASSPVGQAGYEQYF. DNA for the CDR3: TGTGCCAGCTCACCCGTGGGACAGGCAGGTTACGAGCAGTACTTC.

The V call is TRBV28, the J call TRBJ1-1; TRBD1 matches 8 bases. The CDR3 has 15 amino acids. Germline V lookup: CDR1 MDHEN, CDR2 SYDVKM. V dropped 5 bases and J dropped 1; count of bases not matched to a gene: 6. This chain's CDR3 is CASSHAGTGNTEAFF. The CDR3 coding sequence is TGTGCCAGCAGTCATGCCGGGACAGGGAACACTGAAGCTTTCTTT.

This clone was detected only once. As DNA, the CDR3 is TGTGCCAGCAGTGTCGGACAGGGTTACTCACCCCTCCACTTT. It yields the protein CASSVGQGYSPLHF. This chain uses TRBV6-1 with TRBJ1-6, with TRBD1 identical over 8 bases. V lost 4 bases and J lost 10; bases outside the gene matches: 6. Germline lookup yields CDR1 MNHNS and CDR2 SASEGT. This CDR3 spans 14 amino acids.

The chain links TRBV11-2 to TRBJ2-7; D gene unclear. V was shortened by 1 base and J by 7 bases, with 14 bases between the two germline ends. CDR3 length: 14 residues. Germline CDR1 and CDR2: SGHAT and FQNNGV. This chain's CDR3 is CASSLVAVREEQYF. As DNA, the CDR3 is TGTGCCAGCAGCTTAGTGGCGGTACGTGAGGAGCAGTACTTC.

The chain is built from TRBV19 and TRBJ2-3, with D possibly being TRBD1 (6 bases). The CDR3 loop spans 15 amino acids. In germline, CDR1 is LNHDA, CDR2 SQIVND (reference sequence). Trimming cost V 5 bases and J 0 bases, with 12 bases left between them. DNA of the CDR3: TGTGCCAGTAGTCAATCAAGGGGGAGCACAGATACGCAGTATTTT. Translation gives CASSQSRGSTDTQYF.

This chain joins TRBV7-2 and TRBJ1-2; D uncertain. The CDR3 totals 15 residues. Looked up from germline, CDR1 is SGHTA and CDR2 is FQGNSA. The V gene lost 3 bases and the J gene lost 5 bases, with 16 bases spanning the gap. The chain's CDR3 is CASSFGALIRYGYTF. The CDR3 bases are TGTGCCAGCAGCTTTGGTGCCCTGATTAGATATGGCTACACCTTC. The full variable domain, rest sourced from reference TRBV7-2 and TRBJ1-2, is GAGVSQSPSNKVTEKGKDVELRCDPISGHTALYWYRQSLGQGLEFLIYFQGNSAPDKSGLPSDRFSAERTGGSVSTLTIQRTQQEDSAVYLCASSFGALIRYGYTFGSGTRLTVV.

This clone was seen many times. The V and J genes are TRBV4-1 and TRBJ2-5; 11 bases agree with TRBD2. The V gene end was trimmed by 0 bases and the J gene end by 4 bases; junction bases not matched to a gene: 4. Germline V gene data show CDR1 as MGHRA and CDR2 as YSYEKL. The CDR3 runs to 16 residues. The CDR3 region is CASSQELAGGPETQYF. CDR3 DNA sequence: TGCGCCAGCAGCCAAGAATTAGCGGGGGGGCCAGAGACCCAGTACTTC.

The V gene is TRBV7-7, the J gene TRBJ2-3, with unresolved D. Germline assignment: CDR1 SSHAT and CDR2 FNYEAQ (reference sequence). Trimming removed 2 bases at V and 1 base at J, with 7 bases between. The CDR3 covers 14 residues. The chain's CDR3 is CASSLQEGTDTQYF. The CDR3 nucleotides read TGTGCCAGCAGCTTACAGGAAGGCACAGATACGCAGTATTTT.

The count of this clone is one. The rearrangement joins TRBV9 to TRBJ2-7; 9 bases are a match to TRBD1. The length of the CDR3 is 13 residues. Germline lookup yields CDR1 SGDLS and CDR2 YYNGEE. V shed 0 bases and J 10 bases; nucleotides not matched to a gene: 5. The DNA for the CDR3 is TGTGCCAGCAGCGTAGCGGGGACAGGGTTACAGTACTTC. This encodes CASSVAGTGLQYF.

This rearrangement joins TRBV5-1 to TRBJ2-2; no firm D call. The CDR3 consists of 11 residues. The germline V gene encodes CDR1 SGHRS and CDR2 YFSETQ. V was pared by 4 bases and J by 4 bases, with 2 bases between. The CDR3 nucleotides are TGCGCCAGCAGCGTCACCGGGGAGCTGTTTTTT. Residues: CASSVTGELFF.

This chain connects TRBV5-6 to TRBJ1-6, with TRBD1 identical over 7 bases. The J segment lost 10 bases and the V segment lost 0 bases, leaving 7 bases of the junction unmatched. The CDR3 spans 15 residues. The germline gives CDR1 SGHDT, CDR2 YYEEEE. CDR3 bases: TGTGCCAGCAGCTTGGGGGACAGATGGTCCTCACCCCTCCACTTT. This sequence encodes CASSLGDRWSSPLHF.